This note documents a single TCR beta chain sequence. The data were obtained in a study of blood T cell repertoires in COVID-19. Overall study: Samples of COVID-19 (acute and convalescent) were obtained from the United States, Italy and Spain. From T cells, B-cell-depleted T cells, or PBMCs came the material, which was cDNA or gDNA.

As processed by the authors: Reference gene primer amplification gave estimated nucleated cell counts. Assay used: immunoSEQ multiplex PCR; TCRdb lists only in-frame clones, some missing. That table gives V, J and clone size, and the DNA gave D and trimming. This sample yields approximately 430,000 clones, of which 86% are seen a single time; roughly 1.4% belongs to the top ten. Specimen: peripheral blood. The TCR sequence derives from a woman younger than 45 with active or convalescent COVID-19.

As DNA, the CDR3 is TGCGCCAGCAGTGAGGAAAGCTATCCGATCACCGGGGAGCTGTTTTTT. It encodes CASSEESYPITGELFF. This chain links TRBV10-1 with TRBJ2-2; D not certain. The germline V gene has CDR1 WNHNN and CDR2 SYGVQD (reference sequence). The V and J ends lost 2 bases and 4 bases respectively, with 14 bases between them. The CDR3 has 16 residues.